This T cell receptor (beta chain) derives from a study of shared clonotypes between healthy human individuals. It was into CD45RA+ naive and CD45RA-negative memory subsets that the CD4+ cells were split. The study ran the assay at deep level. TCRdb keeps only in-frame clones here, not all; method: immunoSEQ multiplex PCR. The table lists 2 million to 3 million clones, roughly 93% of them singletons. Broader study findings: Incompleteness in sorted-subset sequencing, despite large depth, was shown by rarefaction.

This clone has a single count. Its antigen is as yet unknown. This receptor was obtained from a man aged 18 to 30 in good health. Some clones in this sample may be carry-over from other donors' samples. The sequenced sample was naive CD4+ T cells from PBMCs. As for subset: CD45RA+ positively selected.

CDR3 amino acids: CASSPKLSVFTEAFF. The CDR3 DNA reads as TGTGCCAGCAGCCCGAAGCTCAGTGTATTCACTGAAGCTTTCTTT. The V and J genes are TRBV7-2 and TRBJ1-1; D gene ambiguous. The CDR3 is made up of 15 amino acids. With 5 bases removed from V and 4 bases from J, the gap between germline ends came to 17 bases. Germline lookup yields CDR1 SGHTA and CDR2 FQGNSA.